One TCR beta chain is described in this entry. What it binds is not known. This entry comes from a study of CD8 T cells in Susac syndrome. The study, taken as a whole, reports: Acknowledgment was made by the study that its TCR sequencing and HLA analysis involved a relatively small number of individuals.

V dropped 5 bases and J dropped 2 bases, with 11 bases sitting between them. The CDR3 sequence is 14 residues long. The germline gives CDR1 SEHNR, CDR2 FQNEAQ (reference sequence). Random hexamers were used to reverse transcribe roughly 0.5 to 1 ug of RNA. The CDR3 of TCR beta was amplified by immunoSEQ multiplex PCR across 54 Vbeta and 13 Jbeta. One entry per CDR3 protein results from TCRdb running MiXCR on the immunoSEQ multiplex PCR reads. In the table there are 100,000 to 150,000 distinct CDR3 sequences, 65% to 90% of which are singletons. The rearrangement uses TRBV7-9 and TRBJ2-3, with no clear D. The sequence was collected from a human donor with multiple sclerosis. The material sequenced was CD8+ T cells from PBMCs. The CDR3 is CASSVTENTDTQYF. The CDR3, as DNA: TGTGCCAGCAGCGTCACGGAGAACACAGATACGCAGTATTTT.